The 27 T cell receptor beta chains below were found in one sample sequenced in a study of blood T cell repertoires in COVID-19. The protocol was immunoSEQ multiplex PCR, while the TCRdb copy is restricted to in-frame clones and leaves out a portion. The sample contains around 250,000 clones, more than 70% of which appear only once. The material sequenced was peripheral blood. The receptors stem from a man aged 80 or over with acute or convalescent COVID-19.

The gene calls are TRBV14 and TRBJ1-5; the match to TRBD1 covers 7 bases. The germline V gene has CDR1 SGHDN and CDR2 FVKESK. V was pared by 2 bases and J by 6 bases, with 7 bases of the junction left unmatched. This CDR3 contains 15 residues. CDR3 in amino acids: CASSQSGGPAQPQHF. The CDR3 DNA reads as TGTGCCAGCAGCCAATCAGGGGGTCCGGCTCAGCCCCAGCATTTT.

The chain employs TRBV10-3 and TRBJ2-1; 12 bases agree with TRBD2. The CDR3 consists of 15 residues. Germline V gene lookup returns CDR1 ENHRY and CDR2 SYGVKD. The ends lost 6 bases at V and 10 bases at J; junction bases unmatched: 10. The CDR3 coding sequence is TGTGCCATCAGCTCCGGGACTAGCGGGTCGGGGGAGCAGTTCTTC. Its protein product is CAISSGTSGSGEQFF.

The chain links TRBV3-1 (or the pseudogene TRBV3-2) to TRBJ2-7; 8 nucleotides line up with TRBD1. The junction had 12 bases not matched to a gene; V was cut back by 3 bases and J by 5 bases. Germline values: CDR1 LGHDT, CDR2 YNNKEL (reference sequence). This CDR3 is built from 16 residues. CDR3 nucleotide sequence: TGTGCCAGCAGCCATGTAACTACGGACAGGGCGGACGAGCAGTACTTC. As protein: CASSHVTTDRADEQYF.

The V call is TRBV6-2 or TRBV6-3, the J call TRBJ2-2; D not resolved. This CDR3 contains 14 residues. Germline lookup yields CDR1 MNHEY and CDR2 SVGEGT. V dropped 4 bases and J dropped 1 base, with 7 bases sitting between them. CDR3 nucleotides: TGTGCCAGCAGTTTACGACAGAACACCGGGGAGCTGTTTTTT. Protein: CASSLRQNTGELFF.

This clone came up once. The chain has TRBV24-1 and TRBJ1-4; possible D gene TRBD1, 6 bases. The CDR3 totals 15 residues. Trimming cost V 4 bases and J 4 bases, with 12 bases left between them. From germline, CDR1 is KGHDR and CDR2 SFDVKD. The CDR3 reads CATSDPGALNEKLFF. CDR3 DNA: TGTGCCACCAGTGACCCAGGGGCCCTTAATGAAAAACTGTTTTTT.

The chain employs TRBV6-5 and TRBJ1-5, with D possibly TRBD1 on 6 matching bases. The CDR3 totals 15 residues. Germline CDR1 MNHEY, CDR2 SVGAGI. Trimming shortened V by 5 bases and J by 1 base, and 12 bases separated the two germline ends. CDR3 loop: CASSPRGRSNQPQHF. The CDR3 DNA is TGTGCCAGCAGTCCCAGGGGACGGAGCAATCAGCCCCAGCATTTT.

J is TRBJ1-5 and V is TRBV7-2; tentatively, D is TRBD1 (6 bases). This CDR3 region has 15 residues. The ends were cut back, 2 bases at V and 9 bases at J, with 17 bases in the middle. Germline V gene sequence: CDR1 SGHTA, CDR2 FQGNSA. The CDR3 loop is CASSLFSGARRPQHF. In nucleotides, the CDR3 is TGTGCCAGCAGCTTATTTTCAGGGGCTCGTCGGCCCCAGCATTTT. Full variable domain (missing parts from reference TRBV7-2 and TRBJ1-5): GAGVSQSPSNKVTEKGKDVELRCDPISGHTALYWYRQSLGQGLEFLIYFQGNSAPDKSGLPSDRFSAERTGGSVSTLTIQRTQQEDSAVYLCASSLFSGARRPQHFGDGTRLSIL.

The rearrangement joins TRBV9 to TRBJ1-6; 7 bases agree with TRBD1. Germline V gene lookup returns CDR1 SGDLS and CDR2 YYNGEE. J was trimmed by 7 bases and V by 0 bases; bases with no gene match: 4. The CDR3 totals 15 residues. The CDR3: CASSVGDSSNSPLHF. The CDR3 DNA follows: TGTGCCAGCAGCGTAGGGGACAGCTCAAATTCACCCCTCCACTTT.

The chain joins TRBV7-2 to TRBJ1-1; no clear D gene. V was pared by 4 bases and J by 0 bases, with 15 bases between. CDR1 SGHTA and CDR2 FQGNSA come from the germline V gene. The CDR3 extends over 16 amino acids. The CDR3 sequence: CASSSIPTRMNTEAFF. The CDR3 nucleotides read TGTGCCAGCAGCTCGATACCGACAAGAATGAACACTGAAGCTTTCTTT.

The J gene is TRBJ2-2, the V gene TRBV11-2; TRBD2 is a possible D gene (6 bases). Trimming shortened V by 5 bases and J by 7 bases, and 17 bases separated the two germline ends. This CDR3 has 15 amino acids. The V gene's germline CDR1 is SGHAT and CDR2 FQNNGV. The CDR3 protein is CASSPGTYGGGELFF. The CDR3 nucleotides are TGTGCCAGCAGCCCGGGGACCTACGGGGGCGGGGAGCTGTTTTTT.

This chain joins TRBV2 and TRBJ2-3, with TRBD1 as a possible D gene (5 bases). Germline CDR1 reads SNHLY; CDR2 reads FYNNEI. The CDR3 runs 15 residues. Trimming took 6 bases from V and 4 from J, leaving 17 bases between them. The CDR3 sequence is CASSGDRQPSDTQYF. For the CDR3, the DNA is TGTGCCAGCAGCGGTGACAGACAGCCTTCAGATACGCAGTATTTT.

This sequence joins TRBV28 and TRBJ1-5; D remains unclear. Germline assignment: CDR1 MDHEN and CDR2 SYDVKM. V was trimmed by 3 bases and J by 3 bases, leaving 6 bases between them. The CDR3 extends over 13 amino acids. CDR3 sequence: CASSLRFNQPQHF. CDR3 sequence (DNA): TGTGCCAGCAGTTTGCGGTTCAATCAGCCCCAGCATTTT.

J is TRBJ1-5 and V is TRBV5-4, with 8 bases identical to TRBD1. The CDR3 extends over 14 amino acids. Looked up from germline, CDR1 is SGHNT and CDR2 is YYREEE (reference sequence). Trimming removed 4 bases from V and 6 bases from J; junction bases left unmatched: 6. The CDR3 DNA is TGTGCCAGCAGCAAGGACAGGGAAGGTCAGCCCCAGCATTTT. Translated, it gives CASSKDREGQPQHF.

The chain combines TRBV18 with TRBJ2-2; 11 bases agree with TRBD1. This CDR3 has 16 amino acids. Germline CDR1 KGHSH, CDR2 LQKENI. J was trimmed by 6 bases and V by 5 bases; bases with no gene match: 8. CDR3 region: CASSNTGQGVAGELFF. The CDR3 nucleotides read TGTGCCAGCTCAAACACGGGACAGGGGGTCGCCGGGGAGCTGTTTTTT.

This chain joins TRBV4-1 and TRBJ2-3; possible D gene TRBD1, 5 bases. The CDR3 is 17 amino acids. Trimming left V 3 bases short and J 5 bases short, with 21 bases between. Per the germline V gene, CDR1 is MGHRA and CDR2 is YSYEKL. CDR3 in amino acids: CASSHFASPPGQDTQYF. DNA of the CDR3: TGCGCCAGCAGCCATTTTGCTTCGCCGCCCGGACAAGATACGCAGTATTTT.

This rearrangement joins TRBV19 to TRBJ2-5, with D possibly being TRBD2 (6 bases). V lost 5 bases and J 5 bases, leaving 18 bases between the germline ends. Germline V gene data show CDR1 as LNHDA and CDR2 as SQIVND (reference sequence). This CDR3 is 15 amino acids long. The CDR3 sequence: CASSASGLSGETQYF. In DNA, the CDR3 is TGTGCCAGTAGTGCCTCCGGGCTCAGCGGGGAGACCCAGTACTTC.

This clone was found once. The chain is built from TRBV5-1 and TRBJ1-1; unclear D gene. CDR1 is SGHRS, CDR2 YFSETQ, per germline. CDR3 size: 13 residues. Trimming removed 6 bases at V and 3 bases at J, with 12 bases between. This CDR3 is CASINQAYTEAFF. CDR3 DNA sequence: TGCGCCAGCATTAACCAAGCATACACTGAAGCTTTCTTT.

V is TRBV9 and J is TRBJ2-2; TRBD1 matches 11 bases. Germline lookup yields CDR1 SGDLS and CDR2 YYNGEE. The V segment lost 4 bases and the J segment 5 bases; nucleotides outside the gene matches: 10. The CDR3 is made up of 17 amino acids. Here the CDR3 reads CASSTVGQGGITGELFF. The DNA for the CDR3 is TGTGCCAGCAGCACAGTGGGACAGGGGGGTATTACCGGGGAGCTGTTTTTT.

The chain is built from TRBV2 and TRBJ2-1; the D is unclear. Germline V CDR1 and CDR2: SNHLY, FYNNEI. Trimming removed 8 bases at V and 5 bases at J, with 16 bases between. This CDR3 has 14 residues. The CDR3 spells CASGPGAYNNEQFF. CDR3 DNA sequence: TGTGCCAGCGGGCCCGGTGCTTATAACAATGAGCAGTTCTTC.

CDR3 residues: CASSQGSGGVYEQYF. CDR3 sequence (DNA): TGTGCCAGCAGCCAAGGCTCCGGAGGGGTCTACGAGCAGTACTTC. The J gene is TRBJ2-7, the V gene TRBV3-1 (or the pseudogene TRBV3-2); the D gene is possibly TRBD2 (6 bases). The germline gives CDR1 LGHDT, CDR2 YNNKEL (reference sequence). The CDR3 length is 15 residues. Trimming left V 1 base short and J 3 bases short, with 13 bases between.

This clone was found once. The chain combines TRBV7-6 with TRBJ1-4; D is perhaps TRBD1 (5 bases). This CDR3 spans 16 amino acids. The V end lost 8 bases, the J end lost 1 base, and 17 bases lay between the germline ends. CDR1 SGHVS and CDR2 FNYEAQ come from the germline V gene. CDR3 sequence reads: CASGQEGRRTNEKLFF. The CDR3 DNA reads TGTGCCAGCGGCCAGGAGGGGCGGCGAACTAATGAAAAACTGTTTTTT. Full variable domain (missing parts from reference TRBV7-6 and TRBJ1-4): GAGVSQSPRYKVTKRGQDVALRCDPISGHVSLYWYRQALGQGPEFLTYFNYEAQQDKSGLPNDRFSAERPEGSISTLTIQRTEQRDSAMYRCASGQEGRRTNEKLFFGSGTQLSVL.

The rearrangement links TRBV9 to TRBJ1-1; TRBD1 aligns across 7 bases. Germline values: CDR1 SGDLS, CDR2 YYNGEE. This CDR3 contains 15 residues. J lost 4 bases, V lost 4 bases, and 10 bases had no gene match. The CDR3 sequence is CASSPRQGLGTEAFF. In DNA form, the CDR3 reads TGTGCCAGCAGCCCCCGACAGGGTTTGGGCACTGAAGCTTTCTTT.

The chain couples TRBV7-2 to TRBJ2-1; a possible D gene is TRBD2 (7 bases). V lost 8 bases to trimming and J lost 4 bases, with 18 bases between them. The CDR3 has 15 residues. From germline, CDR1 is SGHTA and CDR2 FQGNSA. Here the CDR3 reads CASALRGGPYNEQFF. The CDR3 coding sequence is TGTGCCAGCGCTCTAAGGGGGGGACCTTACAATGAGCAGTTCTTC.

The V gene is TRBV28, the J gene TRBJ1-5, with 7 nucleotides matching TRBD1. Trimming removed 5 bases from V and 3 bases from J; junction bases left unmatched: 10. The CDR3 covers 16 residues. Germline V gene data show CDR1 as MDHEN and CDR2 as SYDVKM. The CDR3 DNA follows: TGTGCCAGCAGTAATGAGGGGGCGCAGGTCAATCAGCCCCAGCATTTT. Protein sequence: CASSNEGAQVNQPQHF.

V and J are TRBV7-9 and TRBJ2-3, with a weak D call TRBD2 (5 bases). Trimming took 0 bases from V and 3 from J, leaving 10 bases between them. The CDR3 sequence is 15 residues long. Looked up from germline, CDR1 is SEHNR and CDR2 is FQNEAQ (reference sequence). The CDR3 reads CASSLAGVGTDTQYF. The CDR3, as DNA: TGTGCCAGCAGCTTAGCGGGAGTGGGGACAGATACGCAGTATTTT. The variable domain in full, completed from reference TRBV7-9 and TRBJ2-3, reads DTGVSQNPRHKITKRGQNVTFRCDPISEHNRLYWYRQTLGQGPEFLTYFQNEAQLEKSRLLSDRFSAERPKGSFSTLEIQRTEQGDSAMYLCASSLAGVGTDTQYFGPGTRLTVL.

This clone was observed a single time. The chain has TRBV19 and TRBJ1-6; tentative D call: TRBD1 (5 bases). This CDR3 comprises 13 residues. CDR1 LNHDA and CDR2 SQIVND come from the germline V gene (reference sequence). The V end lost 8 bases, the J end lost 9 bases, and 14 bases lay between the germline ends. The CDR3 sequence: CASAGLYGSPLHF. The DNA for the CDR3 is TGTGCCAGTGCGGGACTCTACGGTTCACCCCTCCACTTT.

The CDR3 loop is CATSYAGGNQPQHF. DNA of the CDR3: TGTGCCACCAGTTACGCGGGAGGCAATCAGCCCCAGCATTTT. The chain is built from TRBV24-1 and TRBJ1-5; D not resolved. Germline V gene data show CDR1 as KGHDR and CDR2 as SFDVKD. This CDR3 comprises 14 residues. V was trimmed by 6 bases and J by 2 bases, leaving 10 bases between them.